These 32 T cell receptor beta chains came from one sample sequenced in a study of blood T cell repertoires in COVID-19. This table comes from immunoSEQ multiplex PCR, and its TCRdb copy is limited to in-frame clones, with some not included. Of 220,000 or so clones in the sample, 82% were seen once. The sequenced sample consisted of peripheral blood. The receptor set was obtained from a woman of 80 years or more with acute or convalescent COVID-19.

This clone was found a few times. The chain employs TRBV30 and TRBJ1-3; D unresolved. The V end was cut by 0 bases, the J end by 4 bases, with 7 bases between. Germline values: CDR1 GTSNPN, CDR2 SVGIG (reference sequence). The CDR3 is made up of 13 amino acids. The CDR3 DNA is TGTGCCTGGAGTGTAGCCGGGGGAAACACCATATATTTT. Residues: CAWSVAGGNTIYF. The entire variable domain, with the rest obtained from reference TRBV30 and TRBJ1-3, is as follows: SQTIHQWPATLVQPVGSPLSLECTVEGTSNPNLYWYRQAAGRGLQLLFYSVGIGQISSEVPQNLSASRPQDRQFILSSKKLLLSDSGFYLCAWSVAGGNTIYFGEGSWLTVV.

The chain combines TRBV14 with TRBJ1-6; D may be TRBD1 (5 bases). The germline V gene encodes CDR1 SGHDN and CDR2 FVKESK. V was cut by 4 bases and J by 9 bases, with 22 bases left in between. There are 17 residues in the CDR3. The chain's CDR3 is CASSPSGGAGRVSPLHF. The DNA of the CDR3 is TGTGCCAGCAGCCCAAGTGGGGGAGCGGGACGGGTTTCACCCCTCCACTTT.

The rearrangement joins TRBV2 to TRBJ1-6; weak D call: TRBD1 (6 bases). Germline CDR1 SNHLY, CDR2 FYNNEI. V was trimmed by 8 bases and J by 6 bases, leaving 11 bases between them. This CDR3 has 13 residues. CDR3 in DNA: TGTGCCAGCCTGGACAGCCCTAATTCACCCCTCCACTTT. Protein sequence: CASLDSPNSPLHF.

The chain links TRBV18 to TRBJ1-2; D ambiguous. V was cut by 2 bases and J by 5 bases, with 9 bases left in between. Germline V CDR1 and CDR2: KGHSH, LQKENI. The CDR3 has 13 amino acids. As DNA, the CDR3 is TGTGCCAGCTCACCAGGGCCGCAATATGGCTACACCTTC. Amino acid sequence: CASSPGPQYGYTF.

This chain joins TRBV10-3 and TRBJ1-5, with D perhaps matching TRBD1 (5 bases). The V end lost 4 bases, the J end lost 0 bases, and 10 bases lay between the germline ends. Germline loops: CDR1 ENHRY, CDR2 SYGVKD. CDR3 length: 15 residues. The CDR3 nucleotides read TGTGCCATCAGTGCAACAGGCCGTAGCAATCAGCCCCAGCATTTT. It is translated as CAISATGRSNQPQHF.

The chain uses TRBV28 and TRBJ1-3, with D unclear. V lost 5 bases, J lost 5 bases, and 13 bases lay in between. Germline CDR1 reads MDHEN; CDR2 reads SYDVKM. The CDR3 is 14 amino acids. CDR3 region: CASSLQQMRNTIYF. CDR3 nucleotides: TGTGCCAGCAGTCTACAGCAAATGCGAAACACCATATATTTT.

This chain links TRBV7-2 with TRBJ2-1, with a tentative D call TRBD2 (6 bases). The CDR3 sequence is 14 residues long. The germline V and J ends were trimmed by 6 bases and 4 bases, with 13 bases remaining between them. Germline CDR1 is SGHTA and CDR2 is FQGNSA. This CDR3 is CASSHYGTYNEQFF. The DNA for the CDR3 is TGTGCCAGCAGTCATTACGGGACTTACAATGAGCAGTTCTTC.

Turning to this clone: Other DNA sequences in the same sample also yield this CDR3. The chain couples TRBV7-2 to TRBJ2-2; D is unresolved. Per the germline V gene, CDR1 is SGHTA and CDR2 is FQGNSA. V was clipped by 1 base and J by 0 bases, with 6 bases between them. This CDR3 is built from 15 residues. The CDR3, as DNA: TGTGCCAGCAGCTTAGTAAGCCCGAACACCGGGGAGCTGTTTTTT. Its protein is CASSLVSPNTGELFF.

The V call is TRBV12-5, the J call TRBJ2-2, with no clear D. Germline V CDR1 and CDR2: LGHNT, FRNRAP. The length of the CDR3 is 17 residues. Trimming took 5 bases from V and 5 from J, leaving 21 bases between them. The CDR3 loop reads CASGPNYNLPKTGELFF. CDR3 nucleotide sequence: TGTGCTAGTGGTCCCAACTACAATCTCCCTAAAACCGGGGAGCTGTTTTTT.

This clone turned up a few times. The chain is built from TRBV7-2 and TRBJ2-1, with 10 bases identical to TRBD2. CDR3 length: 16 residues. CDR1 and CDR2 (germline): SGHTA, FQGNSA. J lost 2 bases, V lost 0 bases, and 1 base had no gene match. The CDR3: CASSLASGGAYNEQFF. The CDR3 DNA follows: TGTGCCAGCAGCTTAGCGAGCGGGGGGGCCTACAATGAGCAGTTCTTC.

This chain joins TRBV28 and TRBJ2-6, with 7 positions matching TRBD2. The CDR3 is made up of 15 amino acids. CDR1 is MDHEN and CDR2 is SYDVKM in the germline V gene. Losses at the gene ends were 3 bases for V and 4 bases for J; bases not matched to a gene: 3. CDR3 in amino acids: CASSFGGIGANVLTF. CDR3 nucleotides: TGTGCCAGCAGTTTCGGGGGGATCGGGGCCAACGTCCTGACTTTC.

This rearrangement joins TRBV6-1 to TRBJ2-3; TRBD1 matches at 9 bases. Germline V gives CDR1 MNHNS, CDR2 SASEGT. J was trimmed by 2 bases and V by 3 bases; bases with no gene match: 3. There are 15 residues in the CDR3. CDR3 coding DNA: TGTGCCAGCAGTGATTGGGACAGGGTCACAGATACGCAGTATTTT. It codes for CASSDWDRVTDTQYF.

CDR3 residues: CASSQDEQGGTTEQFF. For the CDR3, the DNA is TGTGCCAGCAGCCAAGATGAACAGGGGGGGACTACTGAGCAGTTCTTC. This chain joins TRBV4-2 and TRBJ2-1, with D maybe TRBD1 (8 bases). Germline-derived CDR1 and CDR2 are LGHNA and YNFKEQ. The V end lost 0 bases, the J end lost 9 bases, and 18 bases lay between the germline ends. The CDR3 covers 16 residues.

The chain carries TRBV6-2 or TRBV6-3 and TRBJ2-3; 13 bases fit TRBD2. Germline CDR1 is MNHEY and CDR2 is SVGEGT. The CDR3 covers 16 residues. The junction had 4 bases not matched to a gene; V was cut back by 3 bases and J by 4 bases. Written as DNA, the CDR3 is TGTGCCAGCAGTTATAGGACTAGCGGGGGCCCAGATACGCAGTATTTT. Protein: CASSYRTSGGPDTQYF.

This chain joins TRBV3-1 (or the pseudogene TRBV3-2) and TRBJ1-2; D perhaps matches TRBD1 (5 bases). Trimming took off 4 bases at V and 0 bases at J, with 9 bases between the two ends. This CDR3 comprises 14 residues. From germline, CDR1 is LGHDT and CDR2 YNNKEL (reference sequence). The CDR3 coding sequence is TGTGCCAGCAGCCCGGGGGTAGCTAACTATGGCTACACCTTC. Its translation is CASSPGVANYGYTF.

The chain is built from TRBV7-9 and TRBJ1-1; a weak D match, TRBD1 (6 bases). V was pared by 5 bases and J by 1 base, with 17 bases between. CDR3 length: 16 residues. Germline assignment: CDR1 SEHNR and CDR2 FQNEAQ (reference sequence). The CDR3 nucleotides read TGTGCCAGCAGCCAACAGGGTTGGGACCCGAACACTGAAGCTTTCTTT. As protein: CASSQQGWDPNTEAFF.

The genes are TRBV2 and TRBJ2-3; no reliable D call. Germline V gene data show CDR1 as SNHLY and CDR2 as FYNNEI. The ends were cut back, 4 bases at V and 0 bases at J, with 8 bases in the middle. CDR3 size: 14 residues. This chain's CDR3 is CASSAGQSTDTQYF. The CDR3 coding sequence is TGTGCCAGCAGTGCGGGTCAGAGCACAGATACGCAGTATTTT.

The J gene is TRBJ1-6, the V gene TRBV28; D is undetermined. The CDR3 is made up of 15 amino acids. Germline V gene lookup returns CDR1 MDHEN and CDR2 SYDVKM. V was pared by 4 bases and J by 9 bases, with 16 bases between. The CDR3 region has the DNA TGTGCCAGCAGTTCACTAGACGGAAGAGCTTCACCCCTCCACTTT. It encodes CASSSLDGRASPLHF.

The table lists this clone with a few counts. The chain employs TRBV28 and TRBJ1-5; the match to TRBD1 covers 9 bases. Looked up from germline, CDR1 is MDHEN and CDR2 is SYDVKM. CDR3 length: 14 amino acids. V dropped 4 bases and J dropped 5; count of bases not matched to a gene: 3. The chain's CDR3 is CASSSGQGYQPQHF. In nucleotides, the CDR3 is TGTGCCAGCAGTTCTGGACAGGGGTATCAGCCCCAGCATTTT. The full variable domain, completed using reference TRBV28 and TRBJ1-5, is DVKVTQSSRYLVKRTGEKVFLECVQDMDHENMFWYRQDPGLGLRLIYFSYDVKMKEKGDIPEGYSVSREKKERFSLILESASTNQTSMYLCASSSGQGYQPQHFGDGTRLSIL.

The CDR3 reads CASRGAPGRYTF. CDR3 DNA: TGTGCCAGCCGGGGGGCCCCAGGGCGCTACACCTTC. The genes are TRBV12-3 or TRBV12-4 and TRBJ1-2, with D perhaps TRBD1 (6 bases). V was cut by 8 bases and J by 9 bases, with 16 bases left in between. CDR3 length: 12 residues.

The CDR3 nucleotides are TGTGCCAGCAGCATTGGGAGAGCCAACACGGGGGGCATTCAGTACTTC. Its translation is CASSIGRANTGGIQYF. V and J are TRBV7-8 and TRBJ2-4; 7 nucleotides match TRBD2. Looked up from germline, CDR1 is SGHVS and CDR2 is FQNEAQ. V was pared by 5 bases and J by 9 bases, with 16 bases of the junction left unmatched. The CDR3 loop spans 16 amino acids.

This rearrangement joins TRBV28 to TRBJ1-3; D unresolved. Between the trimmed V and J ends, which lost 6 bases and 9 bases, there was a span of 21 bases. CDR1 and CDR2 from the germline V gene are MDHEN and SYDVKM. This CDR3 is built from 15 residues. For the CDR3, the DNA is TGTGCCAGCAGCCCCCCCAGTGCCTTCCCCGCCACCATATATTTT. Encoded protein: CASSPPSAFPATIYF.

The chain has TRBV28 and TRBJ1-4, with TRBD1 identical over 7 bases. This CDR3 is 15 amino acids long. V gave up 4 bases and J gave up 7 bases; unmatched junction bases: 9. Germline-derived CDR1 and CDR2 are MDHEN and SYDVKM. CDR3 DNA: TGTGCCAGCAGTTCTCCAGGGGGTATGGGTGAAAAACTGTTTTTT. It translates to CASSSPGGMGEKLFF.

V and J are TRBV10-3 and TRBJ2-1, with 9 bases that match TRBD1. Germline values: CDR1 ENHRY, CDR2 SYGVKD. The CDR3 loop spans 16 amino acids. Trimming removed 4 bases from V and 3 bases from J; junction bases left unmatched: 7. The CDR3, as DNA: TGTGCCATCAGTGGGGCAGACAGGGGGAACTACAATGAGCAGTTCTTC. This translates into CAISGADRGNYNEQFF.

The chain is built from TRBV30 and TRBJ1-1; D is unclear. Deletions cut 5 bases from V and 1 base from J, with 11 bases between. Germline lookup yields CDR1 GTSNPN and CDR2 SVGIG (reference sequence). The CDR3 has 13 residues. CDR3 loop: CAWAQRENTEAFF. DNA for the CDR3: TGTGCCTGGGCCCAGAGGGAGAACACTGAAGCTTTCTTT. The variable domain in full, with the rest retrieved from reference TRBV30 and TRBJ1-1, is SQTIHQWPATLVQPVGSPLSLECTVEGTSNPNLYWYRQAAGRGLQLLFYSVGIGQISSEVPQNLSASRPQDRQFILSSKKLLLSDSGFYLCAWAQRENTEAFFGQGTRLTVV.

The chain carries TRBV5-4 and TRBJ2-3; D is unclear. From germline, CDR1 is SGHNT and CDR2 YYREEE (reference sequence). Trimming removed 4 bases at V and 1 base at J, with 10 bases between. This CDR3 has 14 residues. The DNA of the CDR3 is TGTGCCAGCAGCCCAGGCGTCGGCACAGATACGCAGTATTTT. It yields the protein CASSPGVGTDTQYF.

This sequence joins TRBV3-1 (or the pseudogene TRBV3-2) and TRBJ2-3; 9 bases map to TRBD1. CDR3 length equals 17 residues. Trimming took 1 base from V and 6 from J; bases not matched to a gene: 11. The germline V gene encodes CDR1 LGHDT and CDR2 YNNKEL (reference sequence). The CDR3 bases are TGTGCCAGCAGCCAAGGGCAGTGGGGGACAGGGACGGATACGCAGTATTTT. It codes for CASSQGQWGTGTDTQYF.

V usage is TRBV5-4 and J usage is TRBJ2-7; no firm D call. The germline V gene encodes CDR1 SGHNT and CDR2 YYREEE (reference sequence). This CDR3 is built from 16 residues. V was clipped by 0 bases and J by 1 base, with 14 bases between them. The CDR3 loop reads CASSLDLQALSYEQYF. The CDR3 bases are TGTGCCAGCAGCTTGGATTTGCAGGCACTTTCCTACGAGCAGTACTTC.

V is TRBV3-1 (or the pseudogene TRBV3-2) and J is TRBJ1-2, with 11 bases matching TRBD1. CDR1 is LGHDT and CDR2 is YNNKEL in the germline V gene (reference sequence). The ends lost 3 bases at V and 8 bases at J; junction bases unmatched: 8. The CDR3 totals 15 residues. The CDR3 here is CASSHRDRGRKGYTF. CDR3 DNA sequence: TGTGCCAGCAGCCACCGGGACAGGGGGAGAAAAGGCTACACCTTC.

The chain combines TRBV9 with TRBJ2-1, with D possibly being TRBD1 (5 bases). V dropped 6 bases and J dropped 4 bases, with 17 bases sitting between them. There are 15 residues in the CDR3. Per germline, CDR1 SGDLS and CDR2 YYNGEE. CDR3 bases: TGTGCCAGCACCTTGGGGCAAAACGATTACAATGAGCAGTTCTTC. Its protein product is CASTLGQNDYNEQFF. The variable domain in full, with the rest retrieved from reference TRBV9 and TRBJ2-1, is DSGVTQTPKHLITATGQRVTLRCSPRSGDLSVYWYQQSLDQGLQFLIQYYNGEERAKGNILERFSAQQFPDLHSELNLSSLELGDSALYFCASTLGQNDYNEQFFGPGTRLTVL.

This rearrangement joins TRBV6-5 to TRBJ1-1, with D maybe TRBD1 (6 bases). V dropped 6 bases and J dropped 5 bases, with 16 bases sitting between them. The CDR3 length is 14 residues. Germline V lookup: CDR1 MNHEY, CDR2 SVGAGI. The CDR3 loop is CASSFRYRETEAFF. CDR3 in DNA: TGTGCCAGCAGCTTCCGTTACAGGGAAACTGAAGCTTTCTTT.

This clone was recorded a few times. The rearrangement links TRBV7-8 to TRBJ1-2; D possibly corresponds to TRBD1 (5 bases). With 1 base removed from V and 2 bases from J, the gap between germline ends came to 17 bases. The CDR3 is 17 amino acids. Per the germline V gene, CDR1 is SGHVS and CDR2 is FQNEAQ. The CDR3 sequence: CASSLGPGGTWNYGYTF. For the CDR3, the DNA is TGTGCCAGCAGCTTAGGCCCCGGGGGGACCTGGAACTATGGCTACACCTTC.